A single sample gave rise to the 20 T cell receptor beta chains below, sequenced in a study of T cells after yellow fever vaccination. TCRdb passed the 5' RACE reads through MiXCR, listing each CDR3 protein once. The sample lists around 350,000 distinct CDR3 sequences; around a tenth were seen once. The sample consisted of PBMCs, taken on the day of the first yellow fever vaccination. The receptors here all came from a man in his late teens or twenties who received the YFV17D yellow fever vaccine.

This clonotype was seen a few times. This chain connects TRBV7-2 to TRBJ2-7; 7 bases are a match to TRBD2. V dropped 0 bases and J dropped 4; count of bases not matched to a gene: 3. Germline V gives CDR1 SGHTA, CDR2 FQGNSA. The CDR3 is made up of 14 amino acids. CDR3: CASSLAGGKYEQYV. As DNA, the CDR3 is TGTGCCAGCAGCTTAGCGGGGGGGAAATACGAGCAGTACGTC.

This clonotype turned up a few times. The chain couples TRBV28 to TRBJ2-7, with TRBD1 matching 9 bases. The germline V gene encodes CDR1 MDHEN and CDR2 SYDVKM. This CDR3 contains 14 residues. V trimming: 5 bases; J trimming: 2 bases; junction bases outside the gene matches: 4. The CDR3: CASSGTGQTYEQYF. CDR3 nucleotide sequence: TGTGCCAGCAGTGGGACAGGGCAGACCTACGAGCAGTACTTC.

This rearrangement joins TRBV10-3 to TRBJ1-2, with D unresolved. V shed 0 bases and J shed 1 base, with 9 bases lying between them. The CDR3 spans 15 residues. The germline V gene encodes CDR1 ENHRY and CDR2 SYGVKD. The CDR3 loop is CAISESSRFNYGYTF. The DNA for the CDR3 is TGTGCCATCAGTGAGTCGAGCCGGTTTAACTATGGCTACACCTTC.

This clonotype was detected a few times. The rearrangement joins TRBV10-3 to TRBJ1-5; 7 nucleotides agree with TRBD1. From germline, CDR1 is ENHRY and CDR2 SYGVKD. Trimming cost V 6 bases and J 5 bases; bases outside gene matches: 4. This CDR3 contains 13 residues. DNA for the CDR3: TGTGCCATCAGCGGGACAGACTATCAGCCCCAGCATTTT. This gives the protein CAISGTDYQPQHF.

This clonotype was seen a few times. CDR3 DNA: TGTGCCAGCCAATCCTCTAACACGCCAGATACGCAGTATTTT. It specifies CASQSSNTPDTQYF. The chain has TRBV28 and TRBJ2-3; D unclear. The CDR3 loop spans 14 amino acids. CDR1 and CDR2 from the germline V gene are MDHEN and SYDVKM. V lost 8 bases and J 4 bases, leaving 16 bases between the germline ends.

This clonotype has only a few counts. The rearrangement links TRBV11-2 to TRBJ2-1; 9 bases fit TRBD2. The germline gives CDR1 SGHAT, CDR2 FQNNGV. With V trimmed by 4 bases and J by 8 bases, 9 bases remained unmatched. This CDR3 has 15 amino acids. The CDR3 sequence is CASSSRQRGDHEQFF. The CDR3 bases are TGTGCCAGCAGCTCCCGCCAGCGGGGGGACCATGAGCAGTTCTTC.

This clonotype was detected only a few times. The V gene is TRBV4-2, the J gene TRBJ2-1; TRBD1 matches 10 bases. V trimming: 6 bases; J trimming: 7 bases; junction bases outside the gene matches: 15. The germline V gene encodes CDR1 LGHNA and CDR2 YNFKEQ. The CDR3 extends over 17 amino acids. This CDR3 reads CASRHMTGTGAGNEQFF. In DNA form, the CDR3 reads TGTGCCAGCAGACACATGACCGGGACAGGGGCGGGTAATGAGCAGTTCTTC.

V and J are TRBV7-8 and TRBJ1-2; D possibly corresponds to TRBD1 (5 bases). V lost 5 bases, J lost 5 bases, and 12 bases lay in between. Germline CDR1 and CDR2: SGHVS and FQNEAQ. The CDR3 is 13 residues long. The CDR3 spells CASSTRGRYGYTF. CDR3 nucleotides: TGTGCCAGCAGCACCCGGGGGAGGTATGGCTACACCTTC.

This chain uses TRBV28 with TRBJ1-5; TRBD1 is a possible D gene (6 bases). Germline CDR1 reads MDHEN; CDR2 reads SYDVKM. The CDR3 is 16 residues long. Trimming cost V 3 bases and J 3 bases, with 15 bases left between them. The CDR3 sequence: CASSFFRGHTNQPQHF. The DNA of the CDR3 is TGTGCCAGCAGTTTTTTCCGGGGACATACCAATCAGCCCCAGCATTTT.

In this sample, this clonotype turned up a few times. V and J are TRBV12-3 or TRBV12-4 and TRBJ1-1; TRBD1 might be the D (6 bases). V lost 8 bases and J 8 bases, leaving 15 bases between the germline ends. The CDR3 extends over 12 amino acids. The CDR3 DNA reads TGTGCCAGCGCAAAACGGGGGGCGGAAGCTTTCTTT. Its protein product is CASAKRGAEAFF.

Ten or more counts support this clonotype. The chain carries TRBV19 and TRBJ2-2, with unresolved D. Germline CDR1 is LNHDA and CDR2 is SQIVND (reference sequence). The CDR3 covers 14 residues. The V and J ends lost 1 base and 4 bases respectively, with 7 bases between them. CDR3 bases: TGTGCCAGTAGTATAGTCTCGAGCACCGGGGAGCTGTTTTTT. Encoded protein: CASSIVSSTGELFF. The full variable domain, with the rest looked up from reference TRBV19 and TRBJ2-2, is DGGITQSPKYLFRKEGQNVTLSCEQNLNHDAMYWYRQDPGQGLRLIYYSQIVNDFQKGDIAEGYSVSREKKESFPLTVTSAQKNPTAFYLCASSIVSSTGELFFGEGSRLTVL.

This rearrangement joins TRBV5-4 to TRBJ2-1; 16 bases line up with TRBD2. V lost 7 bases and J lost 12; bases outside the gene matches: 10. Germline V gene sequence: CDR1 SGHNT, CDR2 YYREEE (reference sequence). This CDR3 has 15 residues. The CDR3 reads CASGSGTSGGVWQFF. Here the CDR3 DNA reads TGTGCCAGCGGCTCGGGGACTAGCGGGGGGGTATGGCAGTTCTTC.

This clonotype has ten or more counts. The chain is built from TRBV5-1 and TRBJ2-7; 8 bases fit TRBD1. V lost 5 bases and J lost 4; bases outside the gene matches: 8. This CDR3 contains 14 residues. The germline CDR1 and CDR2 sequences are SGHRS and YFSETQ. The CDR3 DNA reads TGCGCCAGCAGTTACAGGGGGGTTTGGTACGAGCAGTACTTC. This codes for CASSYRGVWYEQYF. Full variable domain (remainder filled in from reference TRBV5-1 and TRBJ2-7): KAGVTQTPRYLIKTRGQQVTLSCSPISGHRSVSWYQQTPGQGLQFLFEYFSETQRNKGNFPGRFSGRQFSNSRSEMNVSTLELGDSALYLCASSYRGVWYEQYFGPGTRLTVT.

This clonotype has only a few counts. CDR3 in amino acids: CSAREQELAKNIQYF. Here the CDR3 DNA reads TGCAGTGCTAGAGAACAAGAACTAGCCAAAAACATTCAGTACTTC. The rearrangement links TRBV20-1 to TRBJ2-4; D not certain. Germline V gene sequence: CDR1 DFQATT, CDR2 SNEGSKA (reference sequence). This CDR3 has 15 amino acids. V gave up 0 bases and J gave up 0 bases, with 9 bases separating them.

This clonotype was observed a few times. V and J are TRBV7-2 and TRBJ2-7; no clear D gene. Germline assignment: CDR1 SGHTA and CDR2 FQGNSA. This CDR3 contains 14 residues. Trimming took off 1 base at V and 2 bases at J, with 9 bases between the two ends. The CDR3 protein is CASSLGPVAYEQYF. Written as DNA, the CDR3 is TGTGCCAGCAGCTTAGGACCAGTAGCCTACGAGCAGTACTTC.

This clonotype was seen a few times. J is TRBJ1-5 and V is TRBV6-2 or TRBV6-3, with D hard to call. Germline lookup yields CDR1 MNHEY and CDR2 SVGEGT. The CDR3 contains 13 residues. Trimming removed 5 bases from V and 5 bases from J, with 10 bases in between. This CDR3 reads CASSPSTYQPQHF. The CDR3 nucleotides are TGTGCCAGCAGTCCCTCCACCTATCAGCCCCAGCATTTT.

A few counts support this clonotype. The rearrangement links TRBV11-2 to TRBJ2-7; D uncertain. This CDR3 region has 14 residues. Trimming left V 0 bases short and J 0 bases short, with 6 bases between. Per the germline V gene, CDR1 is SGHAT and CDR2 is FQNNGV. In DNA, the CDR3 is TGTGCCAGCAGCTTAGAACTTTACTCCTACGAGCAGTACGTC. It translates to CASSLELYSYEQYV.

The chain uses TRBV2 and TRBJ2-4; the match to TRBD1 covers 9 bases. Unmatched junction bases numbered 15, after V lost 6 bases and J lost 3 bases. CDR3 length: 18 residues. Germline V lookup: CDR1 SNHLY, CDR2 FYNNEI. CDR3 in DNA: TGTGCCAGCAGAGACAGGGGGGGAGAAACTCAAGTCAAAAACATTCAGTACTTC. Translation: CASRDRGGETQVKNIQYF.

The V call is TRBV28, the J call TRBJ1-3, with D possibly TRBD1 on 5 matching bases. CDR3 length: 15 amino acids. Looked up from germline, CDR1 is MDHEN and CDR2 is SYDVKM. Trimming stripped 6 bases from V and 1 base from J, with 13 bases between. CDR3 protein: CASSQQVGSGNTIYF. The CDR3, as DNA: TGTGCCAGCAGCCAACAGGTGGGGTCTGGAAACACCATATATTTT.

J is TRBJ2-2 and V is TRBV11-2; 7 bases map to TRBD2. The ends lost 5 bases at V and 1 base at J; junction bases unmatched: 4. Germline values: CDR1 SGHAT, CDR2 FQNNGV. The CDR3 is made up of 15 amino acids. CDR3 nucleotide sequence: TGTGCCAGCAGCGCAGGACTAGTGAACACCGGGGAGCTGTTTTTT. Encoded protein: CASSAGLVNTGELFF.